This T cell receptor beta chain came from a study of cytomegalovirus exposure and HLA in healthy donors. Comments on this clone: The antigen is not known.

Primers: 60 Vbeta forward and 13 Jbeta reverse. Repertoires were generated with immunoSEQ multiplex PCR, while TCRdb's copy carries only in-frame clones and drops some. Of about 120,000 clones detected, around two thirds appear once; the ten largest clones hold about 2%. Study observations and caveats: In vitro checks showed that a few CMV-associated chains really do target CMV antigens. An apparent linkage of common viral pathogens to several of the most significant clusters emerged in a later analysis.

The CDR3 consists of 12 residues. Trimming shortened V by 2 bases and J by 15 bases, and 15 bases separated the two germline ends. Germline V gives CDR1 SGHVS, CDR2 FNYEAQ. The sample was PBMCs. V is TRBV7-6 and J is TRBJ2-3; weak D call: TRBD1 (5 bases). This clonotype originated in a human donor in good health. CDR3 coding DNA: TGTGCCAGCAGCTTATCCACAGGCCGCTCATATTTT. The encoded protein is CASSLSTGRSYF.